Sequencing of this TCR beta chain was carried out in a study of blood T cell repertoires in COVID-19. The length of the CDR3 is 17 residues. CDR1 is SGHDT, CDR2 YYEEEE, per germline. V shed 1 base and J 5 bases; nucleotides not matched to a gene: 8. In the study's own analysis: Cell counts per sample came from amplifying reference gene primers. The data were produced by immunoSEQ multiplex PCR, yet TCRdb's version contains in-frame clones alone and is incomplete. V and J calls and clone size are given by that table; D and trimming were obtained from the DNA. The repertoire holds about 310,000 clones, with around 86% as singletons.

The sequence derives from a man in his fifties with active or convalescent COVID-19. What was sequenced was peripheral blood. The V and J genes are TRBV5-6 and TRBJ2-1; TRBD2 matches 11 bases. CDR3 sequence: CASSLRPSGRLNNEQFF. Written as DNA, the CDR3 is TGTGCCAGCAGCTTGAGGCCTAGCGGGAGGCTAAACAATGAGCAGTTCTTC.